This entry is about one TCR beta chain. Its matching antigen is unknown. The ends were cut back, 5 bases at V and 6 bases at J, with 19 bases in the middle. CDR1 is SGHTA, CDR2 FQGNSA, per germline. This CDR3 has 16 residues. The data were produced by immunoSEQ multiplex PCR, yet TCRdb's version contains in-frame clones alone and is incomplete. Among about 1.1 million clones, about four fifths were seen once, and the ten largest hold approximately 0.5%. The sample belongs to a study of shared clonotypes between healthy human individuals. Points from the study as a whole: Among donors, clonotype sharing was expected to be affected by sequencing depth. Shared clonotypes across all four donors exceeded non-shared ones in generation probability.

The material sequenced was memory CD4+ T cells from PBMCs. Documented subset: CD45RA-negative fraction. The rearrangement links TRBV7-2 to TRBJ2-2, with D possibly being TRBD2 (6 bases). This sequence was found in a man younger than 30 in good health. Some clones in this sample may be carry-over from other donors' samples. The CDR3 reads CASSPMGLFSAGELFF. As DNA, the CDR3 is TGTGCCAGCAGCCCAATGGGACTCTTCTCCGCCGGGGAGCTGTTTTTT.